A selection of T cell receptor beta chains follows, all from one sample in a study of blood T cell repertoires in COVID-19. Using immunoSEQ multiplex PCR, the repertoire was profiled, and TCRdb retains in-frame clones only, with some absent. The data hold about 190,000 clones, with about four fifths observed a single time. Sequencing was performed on peripheral blood. The receptors stem from a woman between 70 and 85 years old with active or convalescent COVID-19. Each CDR3 is given with its conserved first and last residue. A D gene is named only where the DNA matches it firmly. Clone size appears in some rows only: once, few, many, or a class for an expanded clone.

abundance	j_gene	d_gene	v_gene	CDR3nt	CDR3aa
few	TRBJ1-2	.	TRBV30	TGTGCCTGGAGTATGGGGCGCAGGGGTGGCTACACCTTC	CAWSMGRRGGYTF
.	TRBJ1-4	.	TRBV7-3	TGTGCCAGCAGGGGGCCTACTATAGGAAATGAAAAACTGTTTTTT	CASRGPTIGNEKLFF
.	TRBJ2-1	TRBD1	TRBV3-1/TRBV3-2	TGTGCCAGCAGCCAAGATAGACAGGGTTTTGATGAGCAGTTCTTC	CASSQDRQGFDEQFF
.	TRBJ2-3	.	TRBV10-3	TGTGCCATCAAGACAGCTAGCACAGATACGCAGTATTTT	CAIKTASTDTQYF
.	TRBJ2-1	TRBD2	TRBV5-4	TGTGCCAGCAGCGGGGGGACTACTCGATCCTACAATGAGCAGTTCTTC	CASSGGTTRSYNEQFF
.	TRBJ1-1	.	TRBV19	TGTGCCAGTAGTATAGATCAAGGGGCAGGGTTTGAAACTGAAGCTTTCTTT	CASSIDQGAGFETEAFF
once	TRBJ2-7	TRBD2	TRBV18	TGTGCCAGCTCACCACCGCGCAACGCCGGGGGGGACGAGCAGTACTTC	CASSPPRNAGGDEQYF
.	TRBJ2-4	.	TRBV5-6	TGTGCCAGCAGCTACGACAGAGCCAAAAACATTCAGTACTTC	CASSYDRAKNIQYF
.	TRBJ2-3	.	TRBV3-1/TRBV3-2	TGTGCCAGCAGCCAACGTACAGGGCAAGCTAGCACAGATACGCAGTATTTT	CASSQRTGQASTDTQYF
once	TRBJ1-2	.	TRBV5-1	TGCGCCAGCAGCTTTTCATTGGACAAGAACTATGGCTACACCTTC	CASSFSLDKNYGYTF
.	TRBJ1-4	.	TRBV4-1	TGCGCCAGCAGCCAAGGACAGGTCCTCGGGAAACTGTTTTTT	CASSQGQVLGKLFF
.	TRBJ2-3	TRBD1	TRBV7-9	TGTGCCAGCCATGGGACAGGGACTACAGATACGCAGTATTTT	CASHGTGTTDTQYF
.	TRBJ1-2	.	TRBV29-1	TGCAGCGTTGGGCCCACTAACTATGGCTACACCTTC	CSVGPTNYGYTF
.	TRBJ2-1	TRBD1	TRBV5-6	TGTGCCAGCAGCCTTGACAGGGGGACCTCCTACAATGAGCAGTTCTTC	CASSLDRGTSYNEQFF
.	TRBJ2-1	.	TRBV7-9	TGTGCCAGCAGCTTCCGACAGGACTACAATGAGCAGTTCTTC	CASSFRQDYNEQFF
.	TRBJ1-2	.	TRBV20-1	TGCAGTGCCGAAAGCCCCCCGGGCTACACCTTC	CSAESPPGYTF
.	TRBJ1-2	TRBD1	TRBV7-9	TGTGCCAGCAGCTTAGTGGACAGGGGGCATGGCTACACCTTC	CASSLVDRGHGYTF
.	TRBJ2-1	.	TRBV18	TGTGCCAGCCACGGGACTCCCTTAGCTAATGAGCAGTTCTTC	CASHGTPLANEQFF
.	TRBJ2-2	TRBD2	TRBV9	TGTGCCAGCAGCGCACACATCGCGGGAGCCTCGAACACCGGGGAGCTGTTTTTT	CASSAHIAGASNTGELFF
.	TRBJ2-7	TRBD1	TRBV2	TGTGCCAGCAGTGAGGCAGGGGGAGCCTACGAGCAGTACTTC	CASSEAGGAYEQYF
.	TRBJ2-7	.	TRBV27	TGTGCCAGTTGGGGCAACTCCTACGAGCAGTACTTC	CASWGNSYEQYF
.	TRBJ1-6	TRBD1	TRBV30	TGTGCCTGGACGCCGGGACAGAATTCACCCCTCCACTTT	CAWTPGQNSPLHF
.	TRBJ1-1	.	TRBV24-1	TGTGCCACCAGTGGTTTCAGGGAAAAAACGAACACTGAAGCTTTCTTT	CATSGFREKTNTEAFF
.	TRBJ2-2	TRBD2	TRBV7-3	TGTGCCAGCAGCCCGGGAGGGCGGGAGCTGTTTTTT	CASSPGGRELFF
.	TRBJ1-5	TRBD1	TRBV4-2	TGTGCCAGCAGCCGCAAGACAGGGATAAGCAATCAGCCCCAGCATTTT	CASSRKTGISNQPQHF
.	TRBJ2-6	.	TRBV7-9	TGTGCCAGCAGCAACTCAGTGACAGGTTCGACTGGGGCCAACGTCCTGACTTTC	CASSNSVTGSTGANVLTF
once	TRBJ1-3	.	TRBV4-1	TGCGCCAGCAGCCCGTCGGACAGCTCTGGAAACACCATATATTTT	CASSPSDSSGNTIYF
once	TRBJ1-5	TRBD1	TRBV6-5	TGTGCCAGCGAAGGACAGGTAGATGGTCAGCCCCAGCATTTT	CASEGQVDGQPQHF
.	TRBJ1-2	.	TRBV5-5	TGTGCCAGCAGCCCGGGACTGTATATGGATGGCTACACCTTC	CASSPGLYMDGYTF
.	TRBJ2-1	TRBD2	TRBV25-1	TGTGCCAGCACAGAGGGACTAGCCACAGACAATGAGCAGTTCTTC	CASTEGLATDNEQFF
.	TRBJ2-7	.	TRBV2	TGTGCCAGCATGAACGGGAGAATCTACGAGCAGTACTTC	CASMNGRIYEQYF
.	TRBJ2-7	.	TRBV5-1	TGCGCCAGCAGCTTGTTGCCTACTTCCTACGAGCAGTACTTC	CASSLLPTSYEQYF
.	TRBJ2-7	TRBD1	TRBV5-1	TGCGCCAGCAGCTTGGAGGCCTTCACCGACAGGGAACCAGGGGAGCAGTACTTC	CASSLEAFTDREPGEQYF
.	TRBJ2-7	.	TRBV18	TGTGCCAGCTCACCTTCAGCCCCGGGTCGCGGCTACGAGCAGTACTTC	CASSPSAPGRGYEQYF
.	TRBJ2-7	TRBD1	TRBV11-3	TGTGCCAGCAGGTATAACAGGGGGCGCCTTTACGAGCAGTACTTC	CASRYNRGRLYEQYF
.	TRBJ2-7	TRBD1	TRBV14	TGTGCCAGCAGCCCCCTGGGACAGGGGGAATACGAGCAGTACTTC	CASSPLGQGEYEQYF
.	TRBJ2-7	TRBD1	TRBV30	TGTGCCTGGAGTAGACAGGGGTACGAGCAGTACTTC	CAWSRQGYEQYF